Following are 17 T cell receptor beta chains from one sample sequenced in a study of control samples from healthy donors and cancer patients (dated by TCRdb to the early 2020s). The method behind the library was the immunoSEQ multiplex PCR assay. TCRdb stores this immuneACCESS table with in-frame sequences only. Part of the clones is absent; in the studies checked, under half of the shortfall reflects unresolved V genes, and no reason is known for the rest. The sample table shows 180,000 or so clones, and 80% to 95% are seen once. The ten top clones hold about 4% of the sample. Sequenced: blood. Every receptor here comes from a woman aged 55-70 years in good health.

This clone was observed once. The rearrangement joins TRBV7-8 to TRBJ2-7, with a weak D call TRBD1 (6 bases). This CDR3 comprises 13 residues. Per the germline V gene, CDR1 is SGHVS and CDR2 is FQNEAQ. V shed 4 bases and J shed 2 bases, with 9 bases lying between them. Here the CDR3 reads CASSSGQTYEQYF. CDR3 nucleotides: TGTGCCAGCAGCTCCGGACAGACCTACGAGCAGTACTTC.

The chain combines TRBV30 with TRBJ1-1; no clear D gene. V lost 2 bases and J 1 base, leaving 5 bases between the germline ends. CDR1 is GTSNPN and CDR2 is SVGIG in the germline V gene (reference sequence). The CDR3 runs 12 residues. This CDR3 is CAWSRPNTEAFF. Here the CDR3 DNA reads TGTGCCTGGAGTAGACCGAACACTGAAGCTTTCTTT.

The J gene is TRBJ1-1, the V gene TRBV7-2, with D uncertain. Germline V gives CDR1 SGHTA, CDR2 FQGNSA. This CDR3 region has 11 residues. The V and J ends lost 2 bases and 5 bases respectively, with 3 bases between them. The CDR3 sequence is CASSLLTEAFF. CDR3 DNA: TGTGCCAGCAGCTTACTTACTGAAGCTTTCTTT.

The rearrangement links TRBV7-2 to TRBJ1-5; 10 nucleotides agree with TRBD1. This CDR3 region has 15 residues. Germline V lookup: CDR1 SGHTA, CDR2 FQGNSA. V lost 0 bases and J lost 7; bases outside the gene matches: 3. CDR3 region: CASSLAGTGDQPQHF. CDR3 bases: TGTGCCAGCAGCTTAGCCGGGACAGGGGACCAGCCCCAGCATTTT.

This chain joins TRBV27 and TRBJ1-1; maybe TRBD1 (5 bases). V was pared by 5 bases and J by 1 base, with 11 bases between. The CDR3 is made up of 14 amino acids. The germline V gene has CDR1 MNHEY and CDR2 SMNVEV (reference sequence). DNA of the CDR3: TGTGCCAGCAGTAATATGGGGGGGAACACTGAAGCTTTCTTT. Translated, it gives CASSNMGGNTEAFF.

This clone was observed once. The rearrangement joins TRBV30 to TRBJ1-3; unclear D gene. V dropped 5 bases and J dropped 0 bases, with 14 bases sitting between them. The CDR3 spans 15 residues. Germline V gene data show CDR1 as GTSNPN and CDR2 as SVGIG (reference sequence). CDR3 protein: CAWDARRGSGNTIYF. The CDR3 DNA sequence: TGTGCCTGGGATGCCCGGCGGGGCTCTGGAAACACCATATATTTT.

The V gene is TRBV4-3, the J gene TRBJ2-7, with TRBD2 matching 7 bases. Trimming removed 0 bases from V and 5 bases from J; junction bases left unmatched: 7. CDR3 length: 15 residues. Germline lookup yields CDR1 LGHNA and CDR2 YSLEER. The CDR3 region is CASSQDGTGGNEQYF. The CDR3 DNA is TGCGCCAGCAGCCAAGATGGGACGGGGGGAAACGAGCAGTACTTC.

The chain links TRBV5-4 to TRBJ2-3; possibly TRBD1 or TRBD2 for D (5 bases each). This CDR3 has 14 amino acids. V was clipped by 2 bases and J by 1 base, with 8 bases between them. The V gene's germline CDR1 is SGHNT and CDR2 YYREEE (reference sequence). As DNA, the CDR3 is TGTGCCAGCAGCTTAATGGGGGGCACAGATACGCAGTATTTT. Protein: CASSLMGGTDTQYF.

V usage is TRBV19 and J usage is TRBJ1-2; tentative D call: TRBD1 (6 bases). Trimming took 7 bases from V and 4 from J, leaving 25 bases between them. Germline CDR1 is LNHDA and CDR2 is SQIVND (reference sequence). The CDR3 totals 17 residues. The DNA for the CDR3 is TGTGCCAGTACGTCCCCGCCAGGGGCGGGCCCTTTCTATGGCTACACCTTC. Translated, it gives CASTSPPGAGPFYGYTF.

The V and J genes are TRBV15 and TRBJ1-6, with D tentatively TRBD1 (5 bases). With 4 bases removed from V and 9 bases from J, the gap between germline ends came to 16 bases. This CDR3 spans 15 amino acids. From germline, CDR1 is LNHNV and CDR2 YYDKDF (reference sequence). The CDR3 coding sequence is TGTGCCACCAGCAAACCAGAGGGGCTGGGTTCACCCCTCCACTTT. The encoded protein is CATSKPEGLGSPLHF.

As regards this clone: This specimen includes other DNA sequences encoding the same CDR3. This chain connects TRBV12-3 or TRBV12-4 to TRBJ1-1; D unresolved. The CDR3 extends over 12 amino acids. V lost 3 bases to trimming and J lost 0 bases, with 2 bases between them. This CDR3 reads CASSFMNTEAFF. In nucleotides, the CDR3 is TGTGCCAGCAGTTTTATGAACACTGAAGCTTTCTTT.

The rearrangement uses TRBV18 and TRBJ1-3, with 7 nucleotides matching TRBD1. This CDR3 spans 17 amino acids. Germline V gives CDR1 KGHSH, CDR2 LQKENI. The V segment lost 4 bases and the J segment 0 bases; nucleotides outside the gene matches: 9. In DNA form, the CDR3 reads TGTGCCAGCTCACGACAGAGGGGACAGTCCTCTGGAAACACCATATATTTT. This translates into CASSRQRGQSSGNTIYF. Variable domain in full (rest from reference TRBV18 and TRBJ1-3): NAGVMQNPRHLVRRRGQEARLRCSPMKGHSHVYWYRQLPEEGLKFMVYLQKENIIDESGMPKERFSAEFPKEGPSILRIQQVVRGDSAAYFCASSRQRGQSSGNTIYFGEGSWLTVV.

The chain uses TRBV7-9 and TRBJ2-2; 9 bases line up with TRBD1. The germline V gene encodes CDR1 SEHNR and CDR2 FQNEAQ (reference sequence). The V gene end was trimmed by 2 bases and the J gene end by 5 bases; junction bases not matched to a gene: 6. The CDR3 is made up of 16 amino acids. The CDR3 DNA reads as TGTGCCAGCAGCTTAACCGGGACAGGGAGGACCGGGGAGCTGTTTTTT. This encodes CASSLTGTGRTGELFF.

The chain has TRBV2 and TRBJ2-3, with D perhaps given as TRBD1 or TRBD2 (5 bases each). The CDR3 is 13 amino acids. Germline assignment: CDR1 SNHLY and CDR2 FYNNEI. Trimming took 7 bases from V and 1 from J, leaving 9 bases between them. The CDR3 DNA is TGTGCCAGCATTATGGGGGGCACAGATACGCAGTATTTT. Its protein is CASIMGGTDTQYF. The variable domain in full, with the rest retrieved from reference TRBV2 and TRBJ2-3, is EPEVTQTPSHQVTQMGQEVILRCVPISNHLYFYWYRQILGQKVEFLVSFYNNEISEKSEIFDDQFSVERPDGSNFTLKIRSTKLEDSAMYFCASIMGGTDTQYFGPGTRLTVL.

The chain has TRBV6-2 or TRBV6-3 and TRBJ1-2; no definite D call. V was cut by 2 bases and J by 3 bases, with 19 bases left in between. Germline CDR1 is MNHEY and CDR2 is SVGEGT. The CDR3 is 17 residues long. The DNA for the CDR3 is TGTGCCAGCAGTTACCCATCCAAGGGAACAGAAGACTATGGCTACACCTTC. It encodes CASSYPSKGTEDYGYTF.

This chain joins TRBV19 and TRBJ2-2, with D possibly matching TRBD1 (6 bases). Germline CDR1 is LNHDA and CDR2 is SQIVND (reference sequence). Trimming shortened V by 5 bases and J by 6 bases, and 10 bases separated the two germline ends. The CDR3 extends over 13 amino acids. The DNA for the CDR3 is TGTGCCAGTAGTCAACAGGGCCCCGGGGAGCTGTTTTTT. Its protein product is CASSQQGPGELFF.

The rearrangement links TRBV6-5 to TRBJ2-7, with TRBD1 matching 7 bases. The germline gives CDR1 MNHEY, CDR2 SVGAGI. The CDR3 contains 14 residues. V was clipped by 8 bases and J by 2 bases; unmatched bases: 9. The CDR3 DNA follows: TGTGCCAGCTTCGAATGGGGGACAGCCTACGAGCAGTACTTC. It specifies CASFEWGTAYEQYF.